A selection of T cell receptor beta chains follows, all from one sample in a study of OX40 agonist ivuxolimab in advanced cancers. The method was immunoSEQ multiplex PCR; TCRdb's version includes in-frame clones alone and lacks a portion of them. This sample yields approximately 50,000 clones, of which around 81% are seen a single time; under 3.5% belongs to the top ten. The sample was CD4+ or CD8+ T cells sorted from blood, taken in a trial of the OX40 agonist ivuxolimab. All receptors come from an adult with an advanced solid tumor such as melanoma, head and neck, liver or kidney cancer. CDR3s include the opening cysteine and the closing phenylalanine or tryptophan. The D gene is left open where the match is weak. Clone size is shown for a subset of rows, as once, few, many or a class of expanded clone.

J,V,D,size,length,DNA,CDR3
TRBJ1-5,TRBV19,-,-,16,TGTGCCAGTAGTATCGGTTTGAGACCTGCCGATCAGCCCCAGCATTTT,CASSIGLRPADQPQHF
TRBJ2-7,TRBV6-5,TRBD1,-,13,TGTGCCAGCAGGGGGACAGTGCTTGGCGAGCAGTACTTC,CASRGTVLGEQYF
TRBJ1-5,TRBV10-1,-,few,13,TGCGCCAGCAGTGGACAGGTCGATCAGCCCCAGCATTTT,CASSGQVDQPQHF
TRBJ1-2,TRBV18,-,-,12,TGTGCCAGCGCCCTCAGCCTAGGGGATTGCACCTTC,CASALSLGDCTF
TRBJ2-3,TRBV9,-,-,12,TGTGCCAGCAGCCGTAGCACAGATACGCAGTATTTT,CASSRSTDTQYF
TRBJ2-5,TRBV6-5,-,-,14,TGTGCCAGCAGTTACCGATTCTCGAGGGAGACCCAGTACTTC,CASSYRFSRETQYF
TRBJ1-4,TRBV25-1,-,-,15,TGTGCCAGCAGTGAACCTCGGCCGACTAATGAAAAACTGTTTTTT,CASSEPRPTNEKLFF
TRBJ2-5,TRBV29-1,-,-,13,TGCAGCGTTGTGGGGCCGTCCCAAGAGACCCAGTACTTC,CSVVGPSQETQYF
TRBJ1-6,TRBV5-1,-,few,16,TGCGCCAGCAGCTTGGAGACAGGCAACTATAATTCACCCCTCCACTTT,CASSLETGNYNSPLHF
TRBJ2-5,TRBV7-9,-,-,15,TGTGCCAGCAGCTTAAGGCGGGACAGCCAAGAGACCCAGTACTTC,CASSLRRDSQETQYF
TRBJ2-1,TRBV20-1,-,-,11,TGCAGTGCTAGTGAGGGGCGCCGGCAGTTCTTC,CSASEGRRQFF
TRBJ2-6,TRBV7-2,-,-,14,TGTGCCAGCAGCTTAAACTCTGGGGCCAACGTCCTGACTTTC,CASSLNSGANVLTF
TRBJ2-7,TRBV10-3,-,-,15,TGTGCCATCAGTGAGTCCTTCAGGGTTGGTTACGAGCAGTACTTC,CAISESFRVGYEQYF
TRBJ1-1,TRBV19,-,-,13,TGTGCCAGTAGTACGGTGCGGGGGACTGAAGCTTTCTTT,CASSTVRGTEAFF
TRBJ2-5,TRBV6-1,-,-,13,TGTGCCATCCTTCAGTCAGGTCGGGAGACCCAGTACTTC,CAILQSGRETQYF
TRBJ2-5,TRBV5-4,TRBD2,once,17,TGTGCCAGCAGCTTGGACTTGACTAGCGGAAGTGAAGAGACCCAGTACTTC,CASSLDLTSGSEETQYF
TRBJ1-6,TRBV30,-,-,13,TGTGCCTGGAGTGTAGCCGGTAATTCACCCCTCCACTTT,CAWSVAGNSPLHF
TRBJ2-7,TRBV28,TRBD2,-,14,TGTGCCACCTTGTTAGCGGGGCCCTCCTACGAGCAGTACTTC,CATLLAGPSYEQYF
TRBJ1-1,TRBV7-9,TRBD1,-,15,TGTGCCAGCAGCTCCTTGGGCAGGGGGGATACTGAAGCTTTCTTT,CASSSLGRGDTEAFF
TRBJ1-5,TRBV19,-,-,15,TGTGCCAGTAGTATAGACTACAGGGATGCTCAGCCCCAGCATTTT,CASSIDYRDAQPQHF
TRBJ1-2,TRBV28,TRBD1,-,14,TGTGCCAGCAGTTTAACGACAGGGAACTATGGCTACACCTTC,CASSLTTGNYGYTF
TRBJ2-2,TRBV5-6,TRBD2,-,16,TGTGCCAGCAGCTGGCGGACTAGCGGGAACACCGGGGAGCTGTTTTTT,CASSWRTSGNTGELFF
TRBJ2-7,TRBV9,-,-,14,TGTGCCAGCAGCGACCGGGACCCAGCCTACGAGCAGTACTTC,CASSDRDPAYEQYF
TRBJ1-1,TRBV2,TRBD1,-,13,TGTGCCAGCAGTGGACCCGGGACAGCTGAAGCTTTCTTT,CASSGPGTAEAFF
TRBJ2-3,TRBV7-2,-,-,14,TGTGCCAGCAGCAAATCAACCAGGTCAGATACGCAGTATTTT,CASSKSTRSDTQYF
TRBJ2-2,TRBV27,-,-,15,TGTGCCAGCAGGGCGATAGGGGGATACACCGGGGAGCTGTTTTTT,CASRAIGGYTGELFF
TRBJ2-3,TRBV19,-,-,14,TGTGCCAGTAGTATAGGGGCCGGCACAGATACGCAGTATTTT,CASSIGAGTDTQYF
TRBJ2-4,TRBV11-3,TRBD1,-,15,TGTGCCAGCAGCTTAGATGGGGGACAGGTAAACATTCAGTACTTC,CASSLDGGQVNIQYF
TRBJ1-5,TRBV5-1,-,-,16,TGCGCCAGCAGCCCTGGTACGGGGGTTAGCAATCAGCCCCAGCATTTT,CASSPGTGVSNQPQHF
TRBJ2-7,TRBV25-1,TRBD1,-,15,TGTGCCAGCAGTCCTCAGGGGGCCGGCACCTACGAGCAGTACTTC,CASSPQGAGTYEQYF
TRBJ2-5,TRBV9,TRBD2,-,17,TGTGCCAGCAGCGTAGAAGCTCGAGCGGGGGGGCAGGAGACCCAGTACTTC,CASSVEARAGGQETQYF
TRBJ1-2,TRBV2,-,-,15,TGTGCCAGCATCCTACCAGCGGGGGCTAACTATGGCTACACCTTC,CASILPAGANYGYTF
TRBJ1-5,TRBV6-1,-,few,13,TGTGCCAGCAGCCGGTCAGGGGATCAGCCCCAGCATTTT,CASSRSGDQPQHF
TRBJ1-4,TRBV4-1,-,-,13,TGCGCCAGCAGCCAGCCAGGTGGCGAAAAACTGTTTTTT,CASSQPGGEKLFF
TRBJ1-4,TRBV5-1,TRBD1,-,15,TGCGCCAGCAGCAAGCAGGGGGCACGGGAGGAAAAACTGTTTTTT,CASSKQGAREEKLFF
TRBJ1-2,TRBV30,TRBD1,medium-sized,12,TGTGCCTGGGGGGACAGGGGGCTTGGCTACACCTTC,CAWGDRGLGYTF
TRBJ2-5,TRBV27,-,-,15,TGTGCCAGCAGTTTATCGTTTCAGGTACAAGAGACCCAGTACTTC,CASSLSFQVQETQYF
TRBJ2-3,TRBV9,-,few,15,TGTGCCAGCAGCGTAGGCGGACTCAGCACAGATACGCAGTATTTT,CASSVGGLSTDTQYF
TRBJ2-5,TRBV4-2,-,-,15,TGTGCCAGCAGCCACAGCGGAGACACCCAAGAGACCCAGTACTTC,CASSHSGDTQETQYF
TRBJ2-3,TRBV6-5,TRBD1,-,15,TGTGCCAGCAGTTACGAGGGGGCGCGGACAGATACGCAGTATTTT,CASSYEGARTDTQYF
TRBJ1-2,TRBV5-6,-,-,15,TGTGCCAGCAGCTTTTATCGACCTCCTGGCTATGGCTACACCTTC,CASSFYRPPGYGYTF
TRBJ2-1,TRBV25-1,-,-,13,TGTGCCAGCTCTGAAGGAGGGGACAATGAGCAGTTCTTC,CASSEGGDNEQFF
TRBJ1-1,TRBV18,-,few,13,TGTGCCAGCTCACCACAGAAGAACACTGAAGCTTTCTTT,CASSPQKNTEAFF
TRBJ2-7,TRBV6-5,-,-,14,TGTGCCAGCAGTACACCGACGACAGGTGGAGAGCAGTACTTC,CASSTPTTGGEQYF
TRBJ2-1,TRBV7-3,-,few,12,TGTGCCAGCAGCTTAGAAGGAGTTGAGCAGTTCTTC,CASSLEGVEQFF
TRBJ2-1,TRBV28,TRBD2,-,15,TGTGCCAGCAGTCCGGCCCGCGGGAGTAGGAATGAGCAGTTCTTC,CASSPARGSRNEQFF
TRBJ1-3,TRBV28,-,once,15,TGTGCCAGCAGTAACGACAATTGGGGTGGAAACACCATATATTTT,CASSNDNWGGNTIYF
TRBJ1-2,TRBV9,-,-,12,TGTGCCAGCAGCTCTACAGGCGAGGGCTACACCTTC,CASSSTGEGYTF
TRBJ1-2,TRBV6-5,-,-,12,TGTGCCAGCAAGGCCCCCCCCGGTCGTGACACCTTC,CASKAPPGRDTF
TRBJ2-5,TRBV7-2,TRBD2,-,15,TGTGCCAGCAGCTTCGGGACTAGCGGGGGAGAGACCCAGTACTTC,CASSFGTSGGETQYF
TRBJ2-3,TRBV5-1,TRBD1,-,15,TGCGCCAGCAGCCCGGAGGGACAGGGGACAGATACGCAGTATTTT,CASSPEGQGTDTQYF
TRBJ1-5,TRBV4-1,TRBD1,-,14,TGCGCCAGCAGAAAGACAGGGGTAGATCAGCCCCAGCATTTT,CASRKTGVDQPQHF
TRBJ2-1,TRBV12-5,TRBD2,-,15,TGTGCTAGTGGTCTGGGACTAGCGGGAACCAATGAGCAGTTCTTC,CASGLGLAGTNEQFF
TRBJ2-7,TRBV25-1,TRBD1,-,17,TGTGCCAGCAGTGGGGGCCCCATGGTCCAGGGGGCTCACGAGCAGTACTTC,CASSGGPMVQGAHEQYF
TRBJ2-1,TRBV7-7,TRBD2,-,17,TGTGCCAGCAGCACCCACTCCGGGACTAGCGGGGAGAGTGAGCAGTTCTTC,CASSTHSGTSGESEQFF
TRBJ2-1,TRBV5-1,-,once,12,TGCGCCAGCAGCTTCCAGGGGAATGAGCAGTTCTTC,CASSFQGNEQFF
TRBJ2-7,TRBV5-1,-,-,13,TGCGCCAGCAGAGAGGAAGAGTATCACGAGCAGTACTTC,CASREEEYHEQYF
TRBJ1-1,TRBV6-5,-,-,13,TGTGCCAGCAGTTACTCGATTAGCACTGAAGCTTTCTTT,CASSYSISTEAFF
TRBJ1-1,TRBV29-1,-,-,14,TGCAGCGTTGACAGTGGCCGTGCGAACACTGAAGCTTTCTTT,CSVDSGRANTEAFF